This T cell receptor beta chain was recorded in a study of regulatory T cells in long-lasting Graves disease. Overall study findings and caveats: Reduced TCR diversity was observed in persistent Graves' patients versus newly diagnosed patients.

With regard to this clonotype: Its antigen is not identified.

TCR beta libraries were built with iRepertoire HTBI primers and Arm-PCR of CDR3 regions. One entry per CDR3 protein, called by TCRdb with MiXCR from the multiplex PCR reads. The profile shows around 460,000 distinct CDR3 sequences, about a fifth of them singletons. Time point denoted: persistent/refractory GD, antithyroid drugs over 5 years with positive TRAb. The TCR library was prepared using RNA isolated from PBMCs. CDR1 SGHRS and CDR2 YFSETQ come from the germline V gene. V dropped 2 bases and J dropped 4 bases, with 12 bases sitting between them. This CDR3 spans 14 amino acids. The chain carries TRBV5-1 and TRBJ1-1; D not certain. The sequence was collected from a female donor with Graves disease. The source material was peripheral blood mononuclear cells (PBMCs), sampled when the disease was refractory, from a patient treated with antithyroid drugs. The CDR3 here is CASSFALGSTEAFF. The CDR3 DNA is TGCGCCAGCAGCTTTGCTCTGGGGAGCACTGAAGCTTTCTTT.